These 8 T cell receptor beta chains came from one sample sequenced in a study of molecular identifiers for immune sequencing clone quantification. TCRdb analysed the PCR reads with MiXCR anew, one entry per CDR3 protein. The sample consists of hundreds of thousands of distinct CDR3 sequences, about 25% of them appearing once. The sample was naive CD8+ T cells from blood, with Jurkat cell RNA spiked in. Subset defined: FACS-sorted CD8+CD4-CCR7+CD45RA+ naive T cells. The receptors were sampled from a human donor in good health. Some libraries in this study had Jurkat cell RNA spiked in.

Points on this clonotype: It may be a read error: a sequence one base away is much more abundant. V gene TRBV27 combines with J gene TRBJ1-5; D perhaps matches TRBD1 (5 bases). This CDR3 region has 13 residues. Germline lookup yields CDR1 MNHEY and CDR2 SMNVEV (reference sequence). Deletions cut 0 bases from V and 9 bases from J, with 9 bases between. The CDR3 DNA is TGTGCCAGCAGTTTATCGCTGGGGCGGCCCCAGCATTTT. It is translated as CASSLSLGRPQHF.

At least ten counts were recorded for this clonotype. J is TRBJ2-1 and V is TRBV7-2, with 12 bases lining up with TRBD2. After removal of 2 bases from V and 7 bases from J, the junction contained 6 bases not matched to a gene. Germline CDR1 SGHTA, CDR2 FQGNSA. CDR3 length equals 16 residues. The CDR3: CASSLSGLAGKNEQFF. In nucleotides, the CDR3 is TGTGCCAGCAGCTTATCCGGACTAGCGGGGAAGAATGAGCAGTTCTTC.

This chain joins TRBV27 and TRBJ2-3; 8 nucleotides agree with TRBD1. The J segment lost 8 bases and the V segment lost 4 bases, leaving 23 bases of the junction unmatched. The CDR3 has 19 amino acids. CDR1 is MNHEY, CDR2 SMNVEV, per germline (reference sequence). The CDR3 here is CASSSGWTGYDKITPTQYF. CDR3 bases: TGTGCCAGCAGTTCCGGCTGGACAGGGTACGACAAAATAACTCCTACGCAGTATTTT.

With respect to this clonotype: A much larger clonotype is one base distant, so this may be a read error. The V and J genes are TRBV5-6 and TRBJ2-3; the D gene is possibly TRBD1 (6 bases). CDR3 length equals 15 residues. Germline CDR1 reads SGHDT; CDR2 reads YYEEEE. CDR3 region: CASSPRDTNTVTQYF. The CDR3, as DNA: TGTGCCAGCAGCCCACGGGACACAAACACAGTTACGCAGTATTTT.

In this sample, this clonotype turned up a few times. The CDR3 loop reads CAIHPRAGVAGELFF. The CDR3 bases are TGTGCCATACACCCCCGGGCGGGGGTCGCCGGGGAGCTGTTTTTT. This chain uses TRBV6-2 or TRBV6-3 with TRBJ2-2; 7 bases agree with TRBD2. The germline V gene has CDR1 MNHEY and CDR2 SVGEGT. V lost 10 bases and J lost 6; bases outside the gene matches: 14. The CDR3 extends over 15 amino acids.

Notes on this clonotype: A read error may account for a junction end that differs from germline. The CDR3 spells CAWISRLAYNKQFF. The CDR3, as DNA: TGTGCCTGGATAAGTCGGCTAGCCTACAATAAGCAGTTCTTC. This chain uses TRBV30 with TRBJ2-1; weak D call: TRBD2 (5 bases). The CDR3 contains 14 residues. Per the germline V gene, CDR1 is GTSNPN and CDR2 is SVGIG (reference sequence).

The table lists this clonotype with a few counts. This chain connects TRBV5-6 to TRBJ2-7, with TRBD2 identical over 9 bases. CDR1 and CDR2 (germline): SGHDT, YYEEEE. This CDR3 is built from 14 residues. The junction had 10 bases not matched to a gene; V was cut back by 7 bases and J by 5 bases. The CDR3 loop reads CASSEGGRGNEQYF. The CDR3 nucleotides are TGTGCCAGCTCCGAGGGCGGGAGGGGGAACGAGCAGTACTTC.

The table lists this clonotype with many counts. V gene TRBV5-6 combines with J gene TRBJ2-3; tentative D call: TRBD1 (5 bases). Germline loops: CDR1 SGHDT, CDR2 YYEEEE. The CDR3 has 15 amino acids. V lost 4 bases, J lost 0 bases, and 12 bases lay in between. The CDR3 region is CASSHRYRSTDTQYF. The CDR3 nucleotides read TGTGCCAGCAGCCATAGATACAGGAGCACAGATACGCAGTATTTT. Filled out from reference TRBV5-6 and TRBJ2-3, the complete variable domain reads DAGVTQSPTHLIKTRGQQVTLRCSPKSGHDTVSWYQQALGQGPQFIFQYYEEEERQRGNFPDRFSGHQFPNYSSELNVNALLLGDSALYLCASSHRYRSTDTQYFGPGTRLTVL.